This record covers a single T cell receptor (beta chain). This entry is derived from a study of blood T cell repertoires in COVID-19. The data were produced by immunoSEQ multiplex PCR, yet TCRdb's version contains in-frame clones alone and is incomplete. The data show around 300,000 clones, 88% seen once. Those who participated ranged in age from roughly 18 to 100 years and resided in about two dozen US areas. The CDR3 extends over 14 amino acids. V lost 2 bases to trimming and J lost 10 bases; unmatched junction nucleotides: 7. Germline V gene lookup returns CDR1 GTSNPN and CDR2 SVGIG (reference sequence).

This chain joins TRBV30 and TRBJ1-6, with 8 bases identical to TRBD1. Input material: PBMCs or T cells enriched from blood (not recorded which). This TCR derives from a woman between 50 and 59 years old who had recovered from COVID-19. CDR3 loop: CAWSRTGIYSPLHF. For the CDR3, the DNA is TGTGCCTGGAGTCGGACAGGGATTTACTCACCCCTCCACTTT.